This T cell receptor beta chain is drawn from a study of beta chain features in type 1 diabetes. Whole-study context: Healthy donors, compared against patients, showed similar age, gender and cell yields. General observations from the study: Moderately but significantly shorter TCRB CDR3s were found in Type 1 diabetes patients in all four CD4+ subsets. Insertions were fewer and deletions more numerous at VDJ junctions in type 1 diabetes patients. The naive, central memory and Treg TCRB repertoires showed an apparent similarity that was greater among patients than among healthy donors.

Comment on this clone: Antigen unknown.

Cell sorting via CD45RO/CCR7/CD25/CD127/CD95/CD27 was performed to obtain CD4+ naive, central memory, regulatory and stem cell-like memory cells. Germline values: CDR1 SGHDN, CDR2 FVKESK. V was clipped by 0 bases and J by 0 bases, with 12 bases between them. This CDR3 has 16 residues. Expressed TCRB transcripts were sequenced, since all the RNA that had been isolated was reverse transcribed. TCRdb keeps only in-frame clones here, not all; method: immunoSEQ multiplex PCR. The data contain approximately 260,000 clones, roughly 20% of them singletons. The sequenced sample was naive CD4+ T cells from blood. The genes are TRBV14 and TRBJ2-7; D may be TRBD2 (5 bases). The sequence was obtained from a woman between 40 and 55 years old with type 1 diabetes. The CDR3 DNA follows: TGTGCCAGCAGCCAAGATGGGAGCTGGAGCTCCTACGAGCAGTACTTC. Its translation is CASSQDGSWSSYEQYF. The variable domain in full, with the rest retrieved from reference TRBV14 and TRBJ2-7, is EAGVTQFPSHSVIEKGQTVTLRCDPISGHDNLYWYRRVMGKEIKFLLHFVKESKQDESGMPNNRFLAERTGGTYSTLKVQPAELEDSGVYFCASSQDGSWSSYEQYFGPGTRLTVT.